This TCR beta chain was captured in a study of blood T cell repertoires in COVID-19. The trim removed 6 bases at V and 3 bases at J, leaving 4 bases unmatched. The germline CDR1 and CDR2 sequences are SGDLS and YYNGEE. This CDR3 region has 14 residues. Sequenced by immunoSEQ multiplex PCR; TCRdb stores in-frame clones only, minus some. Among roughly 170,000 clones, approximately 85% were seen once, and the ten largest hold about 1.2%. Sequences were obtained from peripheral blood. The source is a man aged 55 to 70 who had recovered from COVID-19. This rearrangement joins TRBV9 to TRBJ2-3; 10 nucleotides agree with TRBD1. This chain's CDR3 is CASKPGQGTDTQYF. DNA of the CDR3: TGTGCCAGCAAACCGGGACAGGGGACAGATACGCAGTATTTT. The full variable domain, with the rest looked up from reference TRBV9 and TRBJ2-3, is DSGVTQTPKHLITATGQRVTLRCSPRSGDLSVYWYQQSLDQGLQFLIQYYNGEERAKGNILERFSAQQFPDLHSELNLSSLELGDSALYFCASKPGQGTDTQYFGPGTRLTVL.